This T cell receptor (beta chain) comes out of a study of human T cells and chemical hapten exposure. Germline lookup yields CDR1 SGDLS and CDR2 YYNGEE. CDR3 length equals 16 residues. V was pared by 0 bases and J by 0 bases, with 12 bases between. A single record per CDR3 protein comes from TCRdb applying MiXCR to the RACE reads. The table records around 340,000 distinct CDR3 sequences, approximately 6.3% of them present only once. This clonotype was detected only a few times. Sample time point: patch test 1, 2 weeks after DPC sensitization. Treatment here: therapeutic diphenylcyclopropenone sensitization with weekly scalp DPC.

The TCR originated in a woman aged 18-30 years with alopecia areata. Some clones in this sample may be carry-over from other donors' samples. Source: whole blood, taken in connection with sensitization to the hapten diphenylcyclopropenone (DPC). This chain connects TRBV9 to TRBJ1-1; no clear D. The CDR3 region has the DNA TGTGCCAGCAGCGTAGTCCCCGGACGGCTGAACACTGAAGCTTTCTTT. This translates into CASSVVPGRLNTEAFF.